This TCR beta chain was sequenced during a study of T cells in Graves' hyperthyroidism and ophthalmopathy. Germline V lookup: CDR1 WNHNN, CDR2 SYGVQD (reference sequence). After removal of 6 bases from V and 5 bases from J, the junction contained 6 bases not matched to a gene. The CDR3 sequence is 14 residues long. Study conclusions and caveats: Appearing also in blood were most of the thyroid clonotypes expanded above 0.001.

It was RNA transcripts that yielded the amplified TCR beta CDR3 regions. The HTBI primer set served for first-round RT-PCR of the TCR CDR3. One entry per CDR3 protein results from TCRdb running MiXCR on the multiplex PCR reads. The table shows 600,000 to 650,000 distinct CDR3 sequences, with 16% occurring only once. Patients between 18 and 65 years old had hyperthyroidism, newly diagnosed and lasting under 2 months. Exclusion followed for patients with uncontrolled infection, other autoimmune disease, pregnancy or lactation. This clonotype was observed a handful of times. What it binds is not known. The genes are TRBV10-1 and TRBJ2-2, with TRBD1 matching over 7 bases. The TCR sequence derives from a woman aged 25 to 45 with Graves' hyperthyroidism. Sequencing was done on a sample of blood. The CDR3 DNA reads TGCGCCAGCAGAGAATACAGGGGTACCGGGGAGCTGTTTTTT. Protein product: CASREYRGTGELFF.